This TCR beta chain originates from a study of cytomegalovirus exposure and HLA in healthy donors. Broader study findings: Some highly shared sequence variants likely arose as a pipeline artifact.

Primers for the PCR totalled 60 Vbeta and 13 Jbeta. Using immunoSEQ multiplex PCR, the repertoire was profiled, and TCRdb retains in-frame clones only, with some absent. This table has 190,000 or so clones, roughly 78% appearing once. The CDR3 spans 16 residues. V shed 0 bases, J shed 4 bases, and the junction held 4 bases outside the gene matches. Per germline, CDR1 MNHNY and CDR2 SVGAGI (reference sequence). Regarding this clone: Its antigen is as yet unknown.

V gene TRBV6-6 combines with J gene TRBJ2-3; 10 nucleotides match TRBD2. Sequencing was done on a sample of PBMCs. The sequence derives from a boy aged 5-17 years in good health and CMV-seronegative. The CDR3 here is CASSYSSLAGADTQYF. CDR3 bases: TGTGCCAGCAGTTACTCTAGTCTAGCGGGGGCAGATACGCAGTATTTT.